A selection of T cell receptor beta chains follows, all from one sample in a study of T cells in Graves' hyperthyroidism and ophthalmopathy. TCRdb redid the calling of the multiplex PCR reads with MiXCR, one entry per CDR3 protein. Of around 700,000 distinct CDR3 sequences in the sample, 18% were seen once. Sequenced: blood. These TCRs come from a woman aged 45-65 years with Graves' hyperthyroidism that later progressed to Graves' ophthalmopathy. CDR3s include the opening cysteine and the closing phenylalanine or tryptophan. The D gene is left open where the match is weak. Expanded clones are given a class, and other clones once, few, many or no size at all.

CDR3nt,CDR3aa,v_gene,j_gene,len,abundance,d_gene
TGCAGTGTATCAGGGGGCTACTATGGCTACACCTTC,CSVSGGYYGYTF,TRBV20-1,TRBJ1-2,12,NA,TRBD1
TGTGCCAGTAGCCCGACAGGGGGCGCCTCAAATAACTATGGCTACACCTTC,CASSPTGGASNNYGYTF,TRBV19,TRBJ1-2,17,few,TRBD1
TGTGCCAGCAGTTTACGGGGGGTGAGAAACACCGGGGAGCTGTTTTTT,CASSLRGVRNTGELFF,TRBV12-3/TRBV12-4,TRBJ2-2,16,many,TRBD2
TGCGCCAGCAGTCTCCAGGGAACGGGTAATTCACCCCTCCACTTT,CASSLQGTGNSPLHF,TRBV5-1,TRBJ1-6,15,NA,NA
TGTGCCAGCAGTTTATGGGCAGGAAGTCTGGACTATGGCTACACCTTC,CASSLWAGSLDYGYTF,TRBV27,TRBJ1-2,16,few,NA
TGTGCCAGCAGTCGTCATGCCCGGGTGAACACTGAAGCTTTCTTT,CASSRHARVNTEAFF,TRBV12-3/TRBV12-4,TRBJ1-1,15,many,NA
TGTGCCAGCAACGGACCGGATACGCAGTATTTT,CASNGPDTQYF,TRBV5-6,TRBJ2-3,11,many,NA
TGTGCCAGCAGCACAGGACAGGGGGAAGGCGAGCAGTACTTC,CASSTGQGEGEQYF,TRBV7-9,TRBJ2-7,14,many,TRBD1
TGTGCCAGCAGGATACAGGGCTCTGAGCAGTTCTTC,CASRIQGSEQFF,TRBV6-2/TRBV6-3,TRBJ2-1,12,few,NA
TGTACCAGCAGTCTCCGCCGAGGGGGAAATGAAAAACTGTTTTTT,CTSSLRRGGNEKLFF,TRBV27,TRBJ1-4,15,few,NA
TGTGCCAGCAGCCCCAACCATGAGCAGTTCTTC,CASSPNHEQFF,TRBV13,TRBJ2-1,11,few,NA
TGTGCCAGCCTACCCCGTAGGCAGATGAGAATGAACACTGAAGCTTTCTTT,CASLPRRQMRMNTEAFF,TRBV6-1,TRBJ1-1,17,NA,NA
TGTGCCAGCAGAGCCACTAGCGGGGCTGGAGATACGCAGTATTTT,CASRATSGAGDTQYF,TRBV6-1,TRBJ2-3,15,few,TRBD2
TGTGCCAGCAGCGTACGGTCGGGGCAGCACCAAGAGACCCAGTACTTC,CASSVRSGQHQETQYF,TRBV9,TRBJ2-5,16,few,NA
TGTGCCAGCAGCTTAGGGGGGGGCAGAACCTACGAGCAGTACTTC,CASSLGGGRTYEQYF,TRBV7-2,TRBJ2-7,15,NA,NA
TGTGCCAGCAGCTCCCCGGCGTCGTACGAGCAGTACTTC,CASSSPASYEQYF,TRBV13,TRBJ2-7,13,NA,NA
TGTGCCAGCAGCCCCCCAGGGGGCATTCCGACTGAAGCTTTCTTT,CASSPPGGIPTEAFF,TRBV6-1,TRBJ1-1,15,many,TRBD1
TGCGCCAGCAGCTTAGGACAGGGGGCGAATGCTTTCTTT,CASSLGQGANAFF,TRBV5-1,TRBJ1-1,13,few,TRBD1
TGTGCCAGCAGCCTGAGTTCCTATGAGCAGTTCTTC,CASSLSSYEQFF,TRBV7-9,TRBJ2-1,12,few,NA
TGCAGTGCTGCGCAGGACACTCCTAACTATGGCTACACCTTC,CSAAQDTPNYGYTF,TRBV20-1,TRBJ1-2,14,few,NA
TGTGCCAGCAGCGTATATGGCAGCAACTATGGCTACACCTTC,CASSVYGSNYGYTF,TRBV9,TRBJ1-2,14,few,NA
TGCGCCAGCAGCTTGGCCGGGACGTCTAACTATGGCTACACCTTC,CASSLAGTSNYGYTF,TRBV5-1,TRBJ1-2,15,many,NA
TGCGCCAGCAGCGAAAGTGATTCACCCCTCCACTTT,CASSESDSPLHF,TRBV10-1,TRBJ1-6,12,NA,NA
TGTGCCAGCAGCGCCCTGGGCCCTTACTATGGCTACACCTTC,CASSALGPYYGYTF,TRBV7-2,TRBJ1-2,14,few,NA
TGCGCCAGCAGCCAATCAGACCCGAGGAAACTGTTTTTT,CASSQSDPRKLFF,TRBV5-1,TRBJ1-4,13,few,NA
TGTGCCAGCAGCGCATCTAGCGGGGGCTACAATGAGCAGTTCTTC,CASSASSGGYNEQFF,TRBV9,TRBJ2-1,15,NA,TRBD2
TGTGCCAGCAGCCCTATTACCTACGAGCAGTACTTC,CASSPITYEQYF,TRBV11-2,TRBJ2-7,12,many,NA
TGCGCCAGCAGTGAGTCTTGGGGGGGAGGCTACATTCAGTACTTC,CASSESWGGGYIQYF,TRBV10-2,TRBJ2-4,15,few,TRBD2
TGTGCCAGCAGCCCGGGGGGGGAATCCCACGAGCAGTACTTC,CASSPGGESHEQYF,TRBV7-3,TRBJ2-7,14,many,TRBD2
TGCAGTGCTCAGGGTTTTATTGATGGCTACACCTTC,CSAQGFIDGYTF,TRBV20-1,TRBJ1-2,12,many,NA
TGCGCCAGCAGCTTGGGGGACAGGGTTGGCGAAAAACTGTTTTTT,CASSLGDRVGEKLFF,TRBV5-1,TRBJ1-4,15,few,TRBD1
TGCGCCAGCAGCCAAGCCCAGACTTGGGAGGGAGGGTATGGCTACACCTTC,CASSQAQTWEGGYGYTF,TRBV4-1,TRBJ1-2,17,few,NA
TGTGCCAGCAAGGGGGGAAACCTCTATGGCTACACCTTC,CASKGGNLYGYTF,TRBV3-1,TRBJ1-2,13,many,NA
TGCAGTGCCGAGAGCGGGGGGTCCTACGAGCAGTACTTC,CSAESGGSYEQYF,TRBV20-1,TRBJ2-7,13,NA,TRBD2
TGTGCCAGCAGCGTAGGGAGGGTTGAAGATACGCAGTATTTT,CASSVGRVEDTQYF,TRBV13,TRBJ2-3,14,NA,TRBD2
TGCGCCAGCAGCCAAGAACAGAGGACAGGGGCTCGTGGCTACACCTTC,CASSQEQRTGARGYTF,TRBV4-1,TRBJ1-2,16,NA,TRBD1
TGCAGTGCTAGACCGACCGACAGGGGGGCCATCTACGAGCAGTACTTC,CSARPTDRGAIYEQYF,TRBV20-1,TRBJ2-7,16,few,TRBD1
TGCGCCAGCAGCCGCGTGGGGGGACATACGATGAGCTCCTATAATTCACCCCTCCACTTT,CASSRVGGHTMSSYNSPLHF,TRBV5-1,TRBJ1-6,20,NA,NA
TGTGCCAGCACCCTAGGGGGGGATACGCAGTATTTT,CASTLGGDTQYF,TRBV7-9,TRBJ2-3,12,NA,NA
TGCGCCAGCAGCTCCGCCTCGGGGGATCAGCCCCAGCATTTT,CASSSASGDQPQHF,TRBV4-1,TRBJ1-5,14,NA,NA
TGCGCCAGCAGCCAAGTGGGCAGCTCCATCGGGGAGCTGTTTTTT,CASSQVGSSIGELFF,TRBV4-1,TRBJ2-2,15,NA,NA
TGCAGTGCTAGAACTCTGAATTCACCCCTCCACTTT,CSARTLNSPLHF,TRBV20-1,TRBJ1-6,12,few,NA
TGTGCCAGCAGTTACGAGGCCCGGACAGCGATTAATGAAAAACTGTTTTTT,CASSYEARTAINEKLFF,TRBV6-2/TRBV6-3,TRBJ1-4,17,NA,NA
TGTGCCAGCAGGGAGCAGGGGAGTGGTGGCAATCAGCCCCAGCATTTT,CASREQGSGGNQPQHF,TRBV6-1,TRBJ1-5,16,many,NA
TGCAGTGCTAGAGGAACTAGCGGGGTGTACCAAGAGACCCAGTACTTC,CSARGTSGVYQETQYF,TRBV20-1,TRBJ2-5,16,many,TRBD2
TGTGCCAGCAGCCAAGAAACCGCTAACACCGGGGAGCTGTTTTTT,CASSQETANTGELFF,TRBV3-1,TRBJ2-2,15,many,NA